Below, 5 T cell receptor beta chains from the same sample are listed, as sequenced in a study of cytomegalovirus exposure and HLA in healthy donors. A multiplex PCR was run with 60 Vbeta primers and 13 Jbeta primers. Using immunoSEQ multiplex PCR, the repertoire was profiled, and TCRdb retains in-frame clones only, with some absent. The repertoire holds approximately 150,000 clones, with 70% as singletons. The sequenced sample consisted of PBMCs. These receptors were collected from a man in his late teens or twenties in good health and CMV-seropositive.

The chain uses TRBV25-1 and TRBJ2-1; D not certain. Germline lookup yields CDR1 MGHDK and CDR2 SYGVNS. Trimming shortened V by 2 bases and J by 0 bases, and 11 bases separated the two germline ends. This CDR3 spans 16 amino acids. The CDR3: CASSERRPSSYNEQFF. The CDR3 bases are TGTGCCAGCAGTGAAAGGCGGCCTAGCTCCTACAATGAGCAGTTCTTC.

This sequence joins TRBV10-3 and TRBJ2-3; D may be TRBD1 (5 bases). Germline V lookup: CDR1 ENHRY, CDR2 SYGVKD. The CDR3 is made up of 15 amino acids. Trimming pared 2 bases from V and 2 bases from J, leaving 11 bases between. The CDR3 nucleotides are TGTGCCATCAGTGAGATACAGGTCCCCACAGATACGCAGTATTTT. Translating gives CAISEIQVPTDTQYF.

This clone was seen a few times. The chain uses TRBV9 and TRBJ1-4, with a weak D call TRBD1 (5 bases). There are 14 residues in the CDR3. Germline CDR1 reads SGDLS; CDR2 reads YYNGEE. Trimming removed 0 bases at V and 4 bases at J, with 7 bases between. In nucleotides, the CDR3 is TGTGCCAGCAGCGTAGGACAGATTAATGAAAAACTGTTTTTT. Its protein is CASSVGQINEKLFF.

CDR3 nucleotide sequence: TGTGCCACCCGACTACAGACGAACACTGAAGCTTTCTTT. Translation: CATRLQTNTEAFF. The chain uses TRBV6-1 and TRBJ1-1; D call uncertain. Germline assignment: CDR1 MNHNS and CDR2 SASEGT. Trimming removed 10 bases from V and 1 base from J, with 13 bases in between. CDR3 length: 13 residues.

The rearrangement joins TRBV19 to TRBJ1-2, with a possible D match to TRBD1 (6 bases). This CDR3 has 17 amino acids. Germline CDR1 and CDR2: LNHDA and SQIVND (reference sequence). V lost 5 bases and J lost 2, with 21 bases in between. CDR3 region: CASSFSLKGQINYGYTF. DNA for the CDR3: TGTGCCAGTAGTTTCTCGCTTAAGGGACAAATCAACTATGGCTACACCTTC.